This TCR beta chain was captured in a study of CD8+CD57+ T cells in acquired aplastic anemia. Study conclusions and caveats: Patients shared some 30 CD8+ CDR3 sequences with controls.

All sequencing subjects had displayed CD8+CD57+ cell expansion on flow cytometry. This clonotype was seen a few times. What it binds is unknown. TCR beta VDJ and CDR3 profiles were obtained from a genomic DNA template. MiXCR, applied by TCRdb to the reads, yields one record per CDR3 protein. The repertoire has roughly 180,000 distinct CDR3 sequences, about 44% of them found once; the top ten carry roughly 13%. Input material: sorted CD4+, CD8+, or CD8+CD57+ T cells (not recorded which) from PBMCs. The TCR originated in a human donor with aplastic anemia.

CDR3 sequence reads: CATSARTGYEQYF. The CDR3 DNA reads TGTGCCACCAGTGCCCGGACAGGCTACGAGCAGTACTTC. The genes are TRBV24-1 and TRBJ2-7; 7 bases line up with TRBD1. CDR1 is KGHDR, CDR2 SFDVKD, per germline. V gave up 5 bases and J gave up 3 bases; unmatched junction bases: 3. The CDR3 spans 13 residues.